In its sample, the clone carrying this T cell receptor beta chain was seen a few times. Its antigen is not known. From the RT-PCR reads, TCRdb called clonotypes with MiXCR, one entry per CDR3 protein. The sample lists some 500,000 distinct CDR3 sequences; roughly 25% were seen once. The germline gives CDR1 MNHEY, CDR2 SVGAGI. The CDR3 totals 16 residues. J gave up 6 bases and V 2 bases, and 11 bases lay outside the gene matches. The entry originates in a study of response to subunit inactivated influenza vaccine. Study-wide results and caveats: The authors put forward the suggestion that each seasonal influenza vaccination may bring in only a limited number of new T cells.

The source of this sequence is a man in his fifties or sixties who received an inactivated influenza vaccine. The sequences come from CD4+ T cells sorted from PBMCs, collected about 5 days after vaccination. V gene TRBV6-5 combines with J gene TRBJ2-3, with TRBD2 matching 7 bases. This CDR3 is CASSYGVGGPGDTQYF. DNA of the CDR3: TGTGCCAGCAGTTACGGGGTGGGAGGGCCTGGTGATACGCAGTATTTT.